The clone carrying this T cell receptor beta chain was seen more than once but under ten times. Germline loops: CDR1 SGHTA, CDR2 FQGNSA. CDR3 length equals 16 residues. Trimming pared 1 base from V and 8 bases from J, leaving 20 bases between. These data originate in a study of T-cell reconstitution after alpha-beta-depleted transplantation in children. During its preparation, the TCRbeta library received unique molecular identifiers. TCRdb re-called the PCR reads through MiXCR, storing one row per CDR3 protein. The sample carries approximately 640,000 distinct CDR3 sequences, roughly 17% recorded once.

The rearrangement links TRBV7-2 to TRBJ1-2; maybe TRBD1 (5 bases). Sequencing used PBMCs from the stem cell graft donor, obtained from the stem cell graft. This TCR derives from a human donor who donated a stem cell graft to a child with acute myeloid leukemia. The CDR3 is CASSLVWGTAAGGYTF. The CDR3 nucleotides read TGTGCCAGCAGCTTAGTGTGGGGGACGGCGGCGGGGGGCTACACCTTC.